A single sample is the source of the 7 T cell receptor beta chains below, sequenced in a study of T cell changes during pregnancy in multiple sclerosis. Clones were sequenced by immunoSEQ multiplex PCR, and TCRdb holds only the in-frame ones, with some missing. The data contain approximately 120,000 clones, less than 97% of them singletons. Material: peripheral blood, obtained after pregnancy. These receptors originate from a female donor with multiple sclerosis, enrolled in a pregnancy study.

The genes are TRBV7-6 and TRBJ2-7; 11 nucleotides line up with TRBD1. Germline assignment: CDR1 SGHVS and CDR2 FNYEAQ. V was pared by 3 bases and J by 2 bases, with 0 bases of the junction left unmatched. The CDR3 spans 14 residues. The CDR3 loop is CASSLGQGAYEQYF. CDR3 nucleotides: TGTGCCAGCAGCTTGGGACAGGGGGCCTACGAGCAGTACTTC.

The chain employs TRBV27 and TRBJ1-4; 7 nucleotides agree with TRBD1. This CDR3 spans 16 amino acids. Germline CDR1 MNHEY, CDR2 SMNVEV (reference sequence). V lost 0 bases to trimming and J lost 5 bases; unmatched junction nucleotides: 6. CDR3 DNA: TGTGCCAGCAGTTTATCTAGCAGGGGGAAAAATGAAAAACTGTTTTTT. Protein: CASSLSSRGKNEKLFF.

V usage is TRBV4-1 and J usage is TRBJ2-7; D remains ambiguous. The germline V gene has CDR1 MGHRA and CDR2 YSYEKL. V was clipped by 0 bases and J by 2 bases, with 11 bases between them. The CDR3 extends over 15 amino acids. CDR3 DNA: TGCGCCAGCAGCCAAGAGGTCTCTCCGGCCTACGAGCAGTACTTC. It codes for CASSQEVSPAYEQYF.

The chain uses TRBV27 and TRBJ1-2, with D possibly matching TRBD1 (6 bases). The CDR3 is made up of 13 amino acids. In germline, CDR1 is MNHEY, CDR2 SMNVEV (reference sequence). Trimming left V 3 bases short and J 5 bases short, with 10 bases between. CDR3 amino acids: CASSLTGQYGYTF. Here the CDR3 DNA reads TGTGCCAGCAGTTTGACAGGACAATATGGCTACACCTTC.

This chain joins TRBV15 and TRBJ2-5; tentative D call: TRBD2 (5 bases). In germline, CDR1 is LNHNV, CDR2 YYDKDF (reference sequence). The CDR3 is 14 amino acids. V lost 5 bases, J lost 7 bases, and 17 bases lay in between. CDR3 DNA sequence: TGTGCCACCAGCCCTGGACGGGCCGCGGGGACCCAGTACTTC. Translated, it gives CATSPGRAAGTQYF.

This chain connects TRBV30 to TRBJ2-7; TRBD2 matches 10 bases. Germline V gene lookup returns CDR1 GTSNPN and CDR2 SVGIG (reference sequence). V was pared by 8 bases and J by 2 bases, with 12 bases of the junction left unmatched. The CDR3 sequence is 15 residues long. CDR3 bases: TGTGCCCTAGAAAAGAGGACTAGCGGCGCCTACGAGCAGTACTTC. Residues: CALEKRTSGAYEQYF.

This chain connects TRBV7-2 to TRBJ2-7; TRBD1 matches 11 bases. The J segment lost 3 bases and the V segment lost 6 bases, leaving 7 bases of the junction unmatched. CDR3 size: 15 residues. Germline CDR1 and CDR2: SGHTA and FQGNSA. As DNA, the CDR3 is TGTGCCAGCAGTCAGGGGACAGGGGGGAACTACGAGCAGTACTTC. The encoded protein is CASSQGTGGNYEQYF.